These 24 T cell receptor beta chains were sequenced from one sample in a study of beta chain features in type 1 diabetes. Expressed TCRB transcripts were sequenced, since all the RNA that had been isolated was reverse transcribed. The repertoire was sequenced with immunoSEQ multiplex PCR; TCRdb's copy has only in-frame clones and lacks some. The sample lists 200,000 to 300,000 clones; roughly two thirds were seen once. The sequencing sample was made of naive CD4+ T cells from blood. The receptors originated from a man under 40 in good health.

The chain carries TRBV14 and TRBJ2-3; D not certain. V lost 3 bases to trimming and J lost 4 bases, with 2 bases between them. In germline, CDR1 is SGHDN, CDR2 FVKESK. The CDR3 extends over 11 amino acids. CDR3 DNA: TGTGCCAGCAGCCATGCAGATACGCAGTATTTT. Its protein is CASSHADTQYF.

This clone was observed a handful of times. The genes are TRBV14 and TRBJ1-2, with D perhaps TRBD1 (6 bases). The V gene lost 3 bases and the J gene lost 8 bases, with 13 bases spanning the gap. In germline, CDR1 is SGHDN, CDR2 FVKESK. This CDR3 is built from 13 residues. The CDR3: CASSHGQNVGYTF. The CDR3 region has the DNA TGTGCCAGCAGCCATGGACAGAATGTAGGCTACACCTTC. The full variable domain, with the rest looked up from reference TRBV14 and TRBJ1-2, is EAGVTQFPSHSVIEKGQTVTLRCDPISGHDNLYWYRRVMGKEIKFLLHFVKESKQDESGMPNNRFLAERTGGTYSTLKVQPAELEDSGVYFCASSHGQNVGYTFGSGTRLTVV.

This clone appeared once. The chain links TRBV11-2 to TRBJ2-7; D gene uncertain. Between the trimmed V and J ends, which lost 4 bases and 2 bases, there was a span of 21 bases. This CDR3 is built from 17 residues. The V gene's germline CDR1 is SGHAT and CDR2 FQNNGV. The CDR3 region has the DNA TGTGCCAGCAGCTCCCGTGCACCTGGCCATCTAACCTACGAGCAGTACTTC. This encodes CASSSRAPGHLTYEQYF.

The CDR3 region has the DNA TGCAGCGTTCGGAGGTCGGCGGGAGCTCAAGAGACCCAGTACTTC. It encodes CSVRRSAGAQETQYF. The chain has TRBV29-1 and TRBJ2-5, with TRBD2 matching over 7 bases. Germline CDR1 SQVTM, CDR2 ANQGSEA. The CDR3 loop spans 15 amino acids. J gave up 2 bases and V 5 bases, and 11 bases lay outside the gene matches.

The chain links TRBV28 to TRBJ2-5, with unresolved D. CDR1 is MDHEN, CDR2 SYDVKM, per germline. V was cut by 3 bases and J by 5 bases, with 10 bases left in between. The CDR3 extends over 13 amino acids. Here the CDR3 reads CASSFGSRETQYF. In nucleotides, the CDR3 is TGTGCCAGCAGTTTTGGGTCGCGCGAGACCCAGTACTTC.

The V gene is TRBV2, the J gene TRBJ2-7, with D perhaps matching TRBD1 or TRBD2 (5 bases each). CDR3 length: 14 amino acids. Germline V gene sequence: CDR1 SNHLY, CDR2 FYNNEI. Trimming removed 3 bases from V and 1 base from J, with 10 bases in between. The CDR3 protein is CASSEGPRSYEQYF. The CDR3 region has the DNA TGTGCCAGCAGTGAGGGACCACGATCCTACGAGCAGTACTTC.

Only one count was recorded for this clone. In DNA, the CDR3 is TGTGCCAGCAGCCCAAGGGGGGGCGGGAACACTGAAGCTTTCTTT. Its protein is CASSPRGGGNTEAFF. The chain has TRBV7-2 and TRBJ1-1; D might be TRBD1 (6 bases). The CDR3 is 15 amino acids. Per the germline V gene, CDR1 is SGHTA and CDR2 is FQGNSA. Trimming took 5 bases from V and 1 from J, leaving 14 bases between them.

This CDR3 is CASSSGSYNEQFF. The CDR3 coding sequence is TGTGCCAGCAGCTCAGGTTCCTACAATGAGCAGTTCTTC. V and J are TRBV7-2 and TRBJ2-1; the D is unclear. Germline V CDR1 and CDR2: SGHTA, FQGNSA. With 4 bases removed from V and 1 base from J, the gap between germline ends came to 5 bases. The CDR3 has 13 amino acids.

CDR3 in DNA: TGTGCCAGCAGCCCTGACCGGGACGGCTCCTACGAGCAGTACTTC. Protein product: CASSPDRDGSYEQYF. The V and J genes are TRBV7-9 and TRBJ2-7; D tentatively reads TRBD1 or TRBD2 (5 bases each). Germline loops: CDR1 SEHNR, CDR2 FQNEAQ (reference sequence). CDR3 length: 15 amino acids. Trimming took off 5 bases at V and 0 bases at J, with 14 bases between the two ends.

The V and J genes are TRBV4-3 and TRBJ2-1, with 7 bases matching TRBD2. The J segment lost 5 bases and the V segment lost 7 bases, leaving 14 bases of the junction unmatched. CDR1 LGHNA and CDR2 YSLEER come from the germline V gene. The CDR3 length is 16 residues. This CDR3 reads CASTPRASGDHNEQFF. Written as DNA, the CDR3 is TGCGCCAGCACCCCACGGGCTAGCGGAGACCACAATGAGCAGTTCTTC.

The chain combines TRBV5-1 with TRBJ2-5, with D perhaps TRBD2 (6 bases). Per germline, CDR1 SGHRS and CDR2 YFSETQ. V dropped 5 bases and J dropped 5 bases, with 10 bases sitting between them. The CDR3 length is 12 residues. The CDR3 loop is CASRDGGETQYF. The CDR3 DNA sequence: TGCGCCAGCAGGGATGGAGGGGAGACCCAGTACTTC.

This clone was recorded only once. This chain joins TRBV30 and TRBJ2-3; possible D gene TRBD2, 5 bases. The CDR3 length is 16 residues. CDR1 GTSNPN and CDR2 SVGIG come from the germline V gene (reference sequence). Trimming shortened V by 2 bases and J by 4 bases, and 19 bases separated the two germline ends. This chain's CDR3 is CAWSLGAPTASDTQYF. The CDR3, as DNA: TGTGCCTGGAGTCTGGGAGCGCCGACTGCGTCAGATACGCAGTATTTT.

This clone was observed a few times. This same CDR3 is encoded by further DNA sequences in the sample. Here the CDR3 reads CASGSSYEQYF. The CDR3 bases are TGTGCTAGTGGAAGCTCCTACGAGCAGTACTTC. The chain links TRBV12-5 to TRBJ2-7; D is ambiguous. CDR1 and CDR2 from the germline V gene are LGHNT and FRNRAP. V gave up 6 bases and J gave up 0 bases, with 3 bases separating them. The CDR3 has 11 amino acids.

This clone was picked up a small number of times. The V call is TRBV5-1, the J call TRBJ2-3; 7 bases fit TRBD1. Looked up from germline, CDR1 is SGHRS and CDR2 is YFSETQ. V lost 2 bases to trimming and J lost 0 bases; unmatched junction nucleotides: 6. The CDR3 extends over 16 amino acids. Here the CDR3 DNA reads TGCGCCAGCAGCTTCATACCGGGACAGAGCACAGATACGCAGTATTTT. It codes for CASSFIPGQSTDTQYF.

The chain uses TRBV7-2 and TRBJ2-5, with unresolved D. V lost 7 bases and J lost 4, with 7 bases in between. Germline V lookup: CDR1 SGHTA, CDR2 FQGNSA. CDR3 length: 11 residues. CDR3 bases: TGTGCCAGCAACGTAGTAGAGACCCAGTACTTC. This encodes CASNVVETQYF.

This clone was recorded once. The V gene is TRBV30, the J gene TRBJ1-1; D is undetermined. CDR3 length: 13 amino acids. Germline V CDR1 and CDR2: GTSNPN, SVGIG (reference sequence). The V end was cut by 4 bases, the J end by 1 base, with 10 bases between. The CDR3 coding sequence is TGTGCCTGGAAGGAGGGTAGGAACACTGAAGCTTTCTTT. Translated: CAWKEGRNTEAFF.

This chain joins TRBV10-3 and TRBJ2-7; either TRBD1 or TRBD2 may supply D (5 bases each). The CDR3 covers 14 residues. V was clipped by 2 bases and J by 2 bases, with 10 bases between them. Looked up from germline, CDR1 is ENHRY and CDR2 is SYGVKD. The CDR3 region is CAISELQGPYEQYF. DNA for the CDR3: TGTGCCATCAGTGAGCTTCAGGGACCCTACGAGCAGTACTTC.

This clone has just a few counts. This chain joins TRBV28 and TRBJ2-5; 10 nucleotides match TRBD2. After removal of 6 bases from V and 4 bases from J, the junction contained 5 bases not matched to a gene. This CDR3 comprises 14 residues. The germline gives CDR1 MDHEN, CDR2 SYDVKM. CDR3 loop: CASRGAGGRETQYF. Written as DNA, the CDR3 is TGTGCCAGCAGGGGAGCGGGAGGGCGAGAGACCCAGTACTTC. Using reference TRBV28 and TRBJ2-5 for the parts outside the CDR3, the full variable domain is DVKVTQSSRYLVKRTGEKVFLECVQDMDHENMFWYRQDPGLGLRLIYFSYDVKMKEKGDIPEGYSVSREKKERFSLILESASTNQTSMYLCASRGAGGRETQYFGPGTRLLVL.

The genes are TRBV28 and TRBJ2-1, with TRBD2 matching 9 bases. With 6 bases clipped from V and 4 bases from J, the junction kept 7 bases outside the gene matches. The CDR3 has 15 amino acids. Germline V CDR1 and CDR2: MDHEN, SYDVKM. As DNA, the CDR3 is TGTGCCAGCAGCTTGACTAGCGGACCTTACAATGAGCAGTTCTTC. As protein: CASSLTSGPYNEQFF.

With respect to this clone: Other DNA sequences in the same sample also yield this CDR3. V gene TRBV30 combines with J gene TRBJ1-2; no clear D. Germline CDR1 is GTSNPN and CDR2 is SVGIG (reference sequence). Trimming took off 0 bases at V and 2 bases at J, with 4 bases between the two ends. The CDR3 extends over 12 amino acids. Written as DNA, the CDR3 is TGTGCCTGGAGTGTCCGAAACTATGGCTACACCTTC. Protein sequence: CAWSVRNYGYTF.

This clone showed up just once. The chain's CDR3 is CASSQTGEAFRFQYF. The CDR3 nucleotides are TGTGCCAGCAGCCAGACCGGAGAGGCCTTTCGCTTCCAGTACTTC. V usage is TRBV4-2 and J usage is TRBJ2-7, with D uncertain. Trimming took 3 bases from V and 10 from J, leaving 22 bases between them. This CDR3 contains 15 residues. Germline V gene data show CDR1 as LGHNA and CDR2 as YNFKEQ.

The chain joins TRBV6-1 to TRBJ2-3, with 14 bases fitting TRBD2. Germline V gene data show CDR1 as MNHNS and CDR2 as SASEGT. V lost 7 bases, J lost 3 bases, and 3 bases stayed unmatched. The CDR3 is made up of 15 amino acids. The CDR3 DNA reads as TGTGCCAGCACTGGACTAGCGGGAGGAACAGATACGCAGTATTTT. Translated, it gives CASTGLAGGTDTQYF.

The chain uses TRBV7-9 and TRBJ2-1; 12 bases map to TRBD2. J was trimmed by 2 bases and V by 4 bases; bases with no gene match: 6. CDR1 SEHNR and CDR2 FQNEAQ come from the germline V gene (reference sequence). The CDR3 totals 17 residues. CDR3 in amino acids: CASSSAGTSGPYNEQFF. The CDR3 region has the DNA TGTGCCAGCAGCTCGGCCGGGACTAGCGGGCCCTACAATGAGCAGTTCTTC.

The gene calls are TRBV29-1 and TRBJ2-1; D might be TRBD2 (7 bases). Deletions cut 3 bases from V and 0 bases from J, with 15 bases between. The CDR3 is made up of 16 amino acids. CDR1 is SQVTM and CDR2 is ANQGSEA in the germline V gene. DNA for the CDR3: TGCAGCGTTGAGGCGGGGGCCATTTTCTCCTACAATGAGCAGTTCTTC. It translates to CSVEAGAIFSYNEQFF.